This T cell receptor (beta chain) was recovered during a study of monozygotic twins with inflammatory bowel disease. Study-level results: Clonotype overlap with others was lower in IBD patients than in healthy twins, a difference that was greatest with disease activity.

Reprocessing the 5' RACE reads, TCRdb reports a single entry for every CDR3 protein and omits DNA. The sample has approximately 400,000 distinct CDR3 sequences. Note on this clonotype: Its antigen is not identified.

The CDR3 loop spans 14 amino acids. Germline V lookup: CDR1 KGHDR, CDR2 SFDVKD. The sequence derives from a human donor with ulcerative colitis or Crohn's disease, or a healthy co-twin of an affected twin (not recorded which). This chain connects TRBV24-1 to TRBJ2-1; TCRdb designates TRBD1, a call that cannot be tested without DNA. The sample taken for sequencing was blood. The CDR3 sequence is CATSQAEGGNEQFF.